Listed here is a single TCR beta chain. Its specificity is unknown. This specimen comes from a study of CD8 T cells in ankylosing spondylitis. Findings and caveats of the study: Prior literature has documented some motif variants in synovial fluid and blood from reactive arthritis. CD8+ disease-linked clones were present at relatively low frequencies in blood. Disease-linked clones reportedly showed significant enrichment in matched ankylosing spondylitis synovial fluid. A motif in TCR beta, a set of under 10 highly homologous variants, appeared characteristic of ankylosing spondylitis blood.

CDR1 and CDR2 from the germline V gene are ENHRY and SYGVKD. V was pared by 2 bases and J by 18 bases, with 20 bases between. The CDR3 is 14 amino acids. Via MiXCR, TCRdb re-called the 5' RACE reads, giving one row per CDR3 protein. Counted here are about 540,000 distinct CDR3 sequences, 9.5% to 15% occurring once; the ten biggest clones make up nearly 7%. Sequencing was done on a sample of blood, either unsorted or a sorted T cell fraction (not recorded which). The chain employs TRBV10-3 and TRBJ1-6; the D is unclear. The sequence was collected from a male donor with ankylosing spondylitis. The CDR3 protein is CAISEGGRYNSPHF. Here the CDR3 DNA reads TGTGCCATCAGTGAGGGAGGAAGATATAATTCACCCCACTTT.